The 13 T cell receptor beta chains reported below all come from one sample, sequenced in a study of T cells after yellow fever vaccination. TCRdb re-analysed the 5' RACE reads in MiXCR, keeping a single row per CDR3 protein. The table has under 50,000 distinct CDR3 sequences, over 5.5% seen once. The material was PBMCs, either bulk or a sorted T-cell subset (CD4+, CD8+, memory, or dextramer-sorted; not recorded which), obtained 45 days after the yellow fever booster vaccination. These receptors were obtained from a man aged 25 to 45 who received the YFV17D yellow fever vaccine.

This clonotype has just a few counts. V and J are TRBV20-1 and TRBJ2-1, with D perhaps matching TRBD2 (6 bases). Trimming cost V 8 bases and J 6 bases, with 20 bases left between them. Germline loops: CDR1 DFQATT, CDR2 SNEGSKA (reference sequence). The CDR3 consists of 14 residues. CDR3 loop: CSTRRGGGINEQFF. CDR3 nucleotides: TGCAGTACCCGGCGCGGAGGCGGGATCAATGAGCAGTTCTTC.

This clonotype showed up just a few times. The CDR3 nucleotides are TGCAGTGCTAACCCGACTAGCGGGGTCCAAGAGACCCAGTACTTC. Encoded protein: CSANPTSGVQETQYF. The gene calls are TRBV20-1 and TRBJ2-5, with 11 bases fitting TRBD2. Germline CDR1 DFQATT, CDR2 SNEGSKA (reference sequence). The CDR3 has 15 amino acids. V was pared by 4 bases and J by 1 base, with 5 bases of the junction left unmatched.

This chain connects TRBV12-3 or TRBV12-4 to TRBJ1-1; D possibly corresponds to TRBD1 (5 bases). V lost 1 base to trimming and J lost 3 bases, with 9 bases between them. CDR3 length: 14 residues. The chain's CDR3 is CASSLGRGDTEAFF. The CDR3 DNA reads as TGTGCCAGCAGTTTAGGACGAGGGGACACTGAAGCTTTCTTT.

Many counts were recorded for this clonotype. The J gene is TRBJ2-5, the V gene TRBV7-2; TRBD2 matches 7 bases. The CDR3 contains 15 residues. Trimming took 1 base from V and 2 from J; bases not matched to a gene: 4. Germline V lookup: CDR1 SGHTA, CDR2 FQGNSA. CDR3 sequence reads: CASSLELARQETQYF. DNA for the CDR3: TGTGCCAGCAGCTTAGAACTAGCGAGGCAAGAGACCCAGTACTTC.

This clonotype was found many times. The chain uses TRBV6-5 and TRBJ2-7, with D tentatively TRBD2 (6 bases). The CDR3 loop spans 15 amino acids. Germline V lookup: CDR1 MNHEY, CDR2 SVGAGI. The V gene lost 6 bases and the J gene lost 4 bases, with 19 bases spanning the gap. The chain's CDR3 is CASRVGPTRGYEQYF. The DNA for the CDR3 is TGTGCCAGCAGGGTCGGTCCCACCCGGGGGTACGAGCAGTACTTC.

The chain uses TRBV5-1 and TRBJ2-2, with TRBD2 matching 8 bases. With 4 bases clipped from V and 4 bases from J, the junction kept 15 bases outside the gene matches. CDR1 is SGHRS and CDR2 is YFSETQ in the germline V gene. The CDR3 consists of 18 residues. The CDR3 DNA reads TGCGCCAGCAGCCGGGGGATTGTTTCCGGGACTAGCACCGGGGAGCTGTTTTTT. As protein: CASSRGIVSGTSTGELFF.

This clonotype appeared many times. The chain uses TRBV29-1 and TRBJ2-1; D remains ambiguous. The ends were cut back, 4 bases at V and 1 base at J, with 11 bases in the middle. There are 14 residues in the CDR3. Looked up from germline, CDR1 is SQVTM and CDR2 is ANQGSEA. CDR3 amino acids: CSVVVAPSYNEQFF. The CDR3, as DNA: TGCAGCGTTGTTGTGGCACCTTCCTACAATGAGCAGTTCTTC.

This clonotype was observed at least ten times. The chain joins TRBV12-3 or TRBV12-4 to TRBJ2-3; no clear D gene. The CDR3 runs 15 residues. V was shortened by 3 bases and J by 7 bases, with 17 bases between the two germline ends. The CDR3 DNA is TGTGCCAGCAGTTTTGACGCCTCCCCCAGGAATACGCAGTATTTT. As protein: CASSFDASPRNTQYF.

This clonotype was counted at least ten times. The CDR3 DNA sequence: TGTGCCAGCAGCTACAGACCGTGGGGGCCGCCCTATGGCTACACCTTC. Amino acids: CASSYRPWGPPYGYTF. This chain links TRBV3-1 with TRBJ1-2; TRBD1 is a possible D gene (6 bases). This CDR3 spans 16 amino acids. Trimming took 5 bases from V and 4 from J, leaving 20 bases between them. CDR1 is LGHDT and CDR2 is YNNKEL in the germline V gene (reference sequence).

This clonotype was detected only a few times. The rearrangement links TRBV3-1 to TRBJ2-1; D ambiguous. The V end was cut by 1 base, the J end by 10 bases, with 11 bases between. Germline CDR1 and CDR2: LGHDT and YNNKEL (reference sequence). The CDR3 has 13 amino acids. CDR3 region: CASSQVGRSEQFF. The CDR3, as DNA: TGTGCCAGCAGCCAAGTTGGCAGATCAGAGCAGTTCTTC.

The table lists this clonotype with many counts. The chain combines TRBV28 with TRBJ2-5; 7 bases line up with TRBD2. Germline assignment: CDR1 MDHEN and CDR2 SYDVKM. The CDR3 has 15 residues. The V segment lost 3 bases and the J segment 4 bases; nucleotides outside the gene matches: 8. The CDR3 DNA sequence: TGTGCCAGCAGTTTTGGACTAGGTGGTCGAGAGACCCAGTACTTC. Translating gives CASSFGLGGRETQYF.

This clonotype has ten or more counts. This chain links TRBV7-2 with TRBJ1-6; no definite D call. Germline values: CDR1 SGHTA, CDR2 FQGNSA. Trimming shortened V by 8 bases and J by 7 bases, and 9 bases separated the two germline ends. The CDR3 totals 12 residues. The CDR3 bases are TGTGCCAGCCATTACGCCAATTCACCCCTCCACTTT. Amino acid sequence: CASHYANSPLHF.

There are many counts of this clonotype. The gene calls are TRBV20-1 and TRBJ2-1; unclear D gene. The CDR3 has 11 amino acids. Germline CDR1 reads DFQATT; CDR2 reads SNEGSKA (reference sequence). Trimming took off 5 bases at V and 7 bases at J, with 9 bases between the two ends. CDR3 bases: TGCAGTGCTCCGCTCTGGAATGAGCAGTTCTTC. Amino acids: CSAPLWNEQFF.